The 27 T cell receptor beta chains listed next were all sequenced from one sample in a study of CD8 T cells in Susac syndrome. When the RNA was reverse transcribed, random hexamers were used with an input of 0.5 to 1 ug. TCRdb independently ran MiXCR on the immunoSEQ multiplex PCR reads; one entry per CDR3 protein. Counted here are 200,000 to 300,000 distinct CDR3 sequences, around 93% occurring once; the ten biggest clones make up 0.06% to 0.08%. The material sequenced was CD4+ T cells from PBMCs. The receptor set was obtained from a human donor with multiple sclerosis.

The chain has TRBV29-1 and TRBJ1-2, with D possibly matching TRBD1 (6 bases). Trimming stripped 7 bases from V and 4 bases from J, with 19 bases between. The CDR3 totals 14 residues. Per the germline V gene, CDR1 is SQVTM and CDR2 is ANQGSEA. This chain's CDR3 is CSGGSQGGRYGYTF. CDR3 nucleotides: TGCAGCGGCGGATCACAGGGAGGTCGCTATGGCTACACCTTC.

DNA of the CDR3: TGCGCCAGCAGCTGGGATTCGAGGCTATACGAGCAGTACTTC. It codes for CASSWDSRLYEQYF. The rearrangement uses TRBV5-1 and TRBJ2-7; the D is unclear. This CDR3 region has 14 residues. Trimming took off 3 bases at V and 4 bases at J, with 14 bases between the two ends. CDR1 is SGHRS, CDR2 YFSETQ, per germline. The full variable domain, its missing parts supplied by reference TRBV5-1 and TRBJ2-7, is KAGVTQTPRYLIKTRGQQVTLSCSPISGHRSVSWYQQTPGQGLQFLFEYFSETQRNKGNFPGRFSGRQFSNSRSEMNVSTLELGDSALYLCASSWDSRLYEQYFGPGTRLTVT.

The chain recombines TRBV12-3 or TRBV12-4 with TRBJ2-2; 7 bases agree with TRBD1. The CDR3 spans 15 residues. The J segment lost 1 base and the V segment lost 2 bases, leaving 1 base of the junction unmatched. This CDR3 reads CASSLRTGNTGELFF. The CDR3 bases are TGTGCCAGCAGTTTACGGACAGGGAACACCGGGGAGCTGTTTTTT.

The rearrangement joins TRBV28 to TRBJ1-1, with 7 nucleotides matching TRBD1. The CDR3 has 13 residues. Germline CDR1 MDHEN, CDR2 SYDVKM. The ends lost 5 bases at V and 3 bases at J; junction bases unmatched: 3. The DNA for the CDR3 is TGTGCCAGCAGTCCAGACAGGGACACTGAAGCTTTCTTT. Amino acids: CASSPDRDTEAFF.

J is TRBJ2-2 and V is TRBV6-6; TRBD1 is a possible D gene (5 bases). This CDR3 contains 14 residues. Germline V gene data show CDR1 as MNHNY and CDR2 as SVGAGI (reference sequence). V was pared by 8 bases and J by 3 bases, with 13 bases between. The CDR3 DNA reads as TGTGCCAGCCTTAGTGGCAGGGACACCGGGGAGCTGTTTTTT. This sequence encodes CASLSGRDTGELFF.

The V and J genes are TRBV28 and TRBJ1-2; unclear D gene. The CDR3 sequence is 15 residues long. The V end lost 8 bases, the J end lost 5 bases, and 21 bases lay between the germline ends. Germline CDR1 is MDHEN and CDR2 is SYDVKM. CDR3 coding DNA: TGTGCCAGCGTACGTGACGTTAGCGACCCTTATGGCTACACCTTC. This encodes CASVRDVSDPYGYTF.

The chain links TRBV20-1 to TRBJ2-5, with TRBD2 identical over 8 bases. Looked up from germline, CDR1 is DFQATT and CDR2 is SNEGSKA (reference sequence). This CDR3 is built from 13 residues. The V and J ends lost 2 bases and 5 bases, in that order; junction bases with no gene match: 4. The CDR3 loop is CSARLLAAETQYF. CDR3 DNA sequence: TGCAGTGCTAGATTACTAGCGGCGGAGACCCAGTACTTC.

The CDR3 loop is CASGLAPNNEQFF. The CDR3 nucleotides are TGCGCCAGCGGGCTAGCGCCCAACAATGAGCAGTTCTTC. The V call is TRBV5-1, the J call TRBJ2-1; tentative D call: TRBD2 (6 bases). CDR3 length: 13 amino acids. Germline V gives CDR1 SGHRS, CDR2 YFSETQ. V dropped 7 bases and J dropped 5 bases, with 13 bases sitting between them.

This chain connects TRBV5-4 to TRBJ2-2; a weak D match, TRBD1 (5 bases). The length of the CDR3 is 15 residues. Trimming shortened V by 5 bases and J by 4 bases, and 15 bases separated the two germline ends. Germline V lookup: CDR1 SGHNT, CDR2 YYREEE (reference sequence). This CDR3 is CASRVGQVATGELFF. The CDR3 DNA sequence: TGTGCCAGCAGGGTGGGGCAGGTGGCCACCGGGGAGCTGTTTTTT.

The chain uses TRBV28 and TRBJ1-6; perhaps TRBD1 as D (5 bases). Trimming took off 5 bases at V and 0 bases at J, with 11 bases between the two ends. Germline V CDR1 and CDR2: MDHEN, SYDVKM. This CDR3 contains 16 residues. The CDR3 DNA reads as TGTGCCAGCAGTCCATCAGGGAGCTCCTATAATTCACCCCTCCACTTT. Its protein product is CASSPSGSSYNSPLHF.

V is TRBV20-1 and J is TRBJ1-2; tentative D call: TRBD1 (6 bases). V lost 6 bases, J lost 6 bases, and 17 bases lay in between. Germline V gene sequence: CDR1 DFQATT, CDR2 SNEGSKA (reference sequence). This CDR3 is built from 13 residues. In nucleotides, the CDR3 is TGCAGTGCACTCCTACAGGGCCCAAATGGCTACACCTTC. This gives the protein CSALLQGPNGYTF.

This chain links TRBV25-1 with TRBJ2-7; 7 bases fit TRBD1. The V gene end was trimmed by 6 bases and the J gene end by 6 bases; junction bases not matched to a gene: 11. This CDR3 contains 14 residues. Germline-derived CDR1 and CDR2 are MGHDK and SYGVNS. The CDR3 DNA sequence: TGTGCCAGCAGCGCTAACAGGGGCGGGCGCGAGCAGTACTTC. Protein product: CASSANRGGREQYF.

The J gene is TRBJ1-6, the V gene TRBV27, with D perhaps matching TRBD1 (5 bases). CDR1 is MNHEY and CDR2 is SMNVEV in the germline V gene (reference sequence). Trimming took off 4 bases at V and 9 bases at J, with 28 bases between the two ends. The CDR3 loop spans 19 amino acids. CDR3 sequence (DNA): TGTGCCAGCAGTTCAACTCCTCCGTGGGGGGGAGAAGGTGGTTCACCCCTCCACTTT. Amino acid sequence: CASSSTPPWGGEGGSPLHF.

The V gene is TRBV6-6, the J gene TRBJ1-1; D is unclear. Germline assignment: CDR1 MNHNY and CDR2 SVGAGI (reference sequence). V lost 2 bases to trimming and J lost 5 bases, with 12 bases between them. There are 14 residues in the CDR3. The CDR3 DNA sequence: TGTGCCAGCAGTTACGGCGGCCCTGAGACTGAAGCTTTCTTT. Translating it yields CASSYGGPETEAFF.

The chain combines TRBV20-1 with TRBJ1-2, with 7 bases aligning to TRBD1. V lost 5 bases to trimming and J lost 8 bases; unmatched junction nucleotides: 5. In germline, CDR1 is DFQATT, CDR2 SNEGSKA (reference sequence). The CDR3 is 11 residues long. This CDR3 reads CSAGDSLGYTF. Written as DNA, the CDR3 is TGCAGTGCTGGGGACAGCTTGGGCTACACCTTC.

The chain recombines TRBV9 with TRBJ2-7; either TRBD1 or TRBD2 may fit D (6 bases each). V was trimmed by 3 bases and J by 2 bases, leaving 12 bases between them. This CDR3 region has 14 residues. Germline values: CDR1 SGDLS, CDR2 YYNGEE. CDR3 nucleotide sequence: TGTGCCAGCAGCGGCGGGACATTACCCTACGAGCAGTACTTC. Protein: CASSGGTLPYEQYF.

The chain combines TRBV7-9 with TRBJ2-2; TRBD1 might be the D (6 bases). The CDR3 is 15 residues long. V lost 4 bases, J lost 0 bases, and 9 bases lay in between. Germline V lookup: CDR1 SEHNR, CDR2 FQNEAQ (reference sequence). The CDR3 DNA follows: TGTGCCAGCAGCTACGGGACAACGAACACCGGGGAGCTGTTTTTT. It specifies CASSYGTTNTGELFF.

The CDR3 coding sequence is TGTGCCAGCAGCCTAACCCGGACGGGGAGCAATCAGCCCCAGCATTTT. Its translation: CASSLTRTGSNQPQHF. The rearrangement links TRBV6-6 to TRBJ1-5; D unresolved. V lost 6 bases and J 1 base, leaving 16 bases between the germline ends. The CDR3 totals 16 residues. The germline gives CDR1 MNHNY, CDR2 SVGAGI (reference sequence).

The chain couples TRBV2 to TRBJ1-4, with D possibly TRBD1 on 5 matching bases. The CDR3 is 13 amino acids. Deletions cut 6 bases from V and 8 bases from J, with 13 bases between. Germline loops: CDR1 SNHLY, CDR2 FYNNEI. CDR3 nucleotides: TGTGCCAGCAGCCCGGGGGTTCAAGAAAAACTGTTTTTT. Protein product: CASSPGVQEKLFF.

The J gene is TRBJ2-1, the V gene TRBV7-9, with D possibly TRBD2 on 6 matching bases. This CDR3 comprises 15 residues. V lost 0 bases and J lost 6, with 12 bases in between. Germline CDR1 is SEHNR and CDR2 is FQNEAQ (reference sequence). CDR3 amino acids: CASSLARGRSNEQFF. CDR3 nucleotides: TGTGCCAGCAGCTTAGCGCGGGGCAGGAGCAATGAGCAGTTCTTC.

This chain uses TRBV6-1 with TRBJ2-5; possibly TRBD1 for D (5 bases). The ends were cut back, 1 base at V and 4 bases at J, with 19 bases in the middle. CDR1 is MNHNS and CDR2 is SASEGT in the germline V gene. The CDR3 runs 17 residues. CDR3 sequence: CASSEERDSLGVETQYF. DNA for the CDR3: TGTGCCAGCAGTGAAGAACGCGACTCCCTAGGGGTAGAGACCCAGTACTTC.

The gene calls are TRBV30 and TRBJ1-6; tentative D call: TRBD1 (6 bases). In germline, CDR1 is GTSNPN, CDR2 SVGIG (reference sequence). V lost 6 bases, J lost 7 bases, and 16 bases lay in between. This CDR3 contains 14 residues. The CDR3 bases are TGTGCCTGTAGCACGACAGGTGCCAATTCACCCCTCCACTTT. This encodes CACSTTGANSPLHF.

The V and J genes are TRBV12-3 or TRBV12-4 and TRBJ2-7; unclear D gene. The CDR3 is made up of 13 amino acids. DNA of the CDR3: TGTGCCAGCAGTTTACACTACTCCTCCGAGCAGTACGTC. Protein sequence: CASSLHYSSEQYV.

The J gene is TRBJ2-7, the V gene TRBV18; weak D call: TRBD1 (6 bases). The CDR3 is 13 residues long. Trimming stripped 5 bases from V and 3 bases from J, with 11 bases between. The germline CDR1 and CDR2 sequences are KGHSH and LQKENI. Written as DNA, the CDR3 is TGTGCCAGCTCAGGGGACACGGACTACGAGCAGTACGTC. Translation gives CASSGDTDYEQYV.

The genes are TRBV2 and TRBJ2-1; 8 bases are shared with TRBD2. The trim removed 4 bases at V and 9 bases at J, leaving 11 bases unmatched. Germline assignment: CDR1 SNHLY and CDR2 FYNNEI. This CDR3 is 15 amino acids long. The CDR3 loop is CASSGISGIQGEQFF. CDR3 bases: TGTGCCAGCAGTGGTATTAGCGGGATACAGGGTGAGCAGTTCTTC.

The gene calls are TRBV6-2 or TRBV6-3 and TRBJ1-1; 9 bases fit TRBD1. The V and J ends lost 6 bases and 10 bases, in that order; junction bases with no gene match: 12. The CDR3 is 14 amino acids. Germline CDR1 and CDR2: MNHEY and SVGEGT. For the CDR3, the DNA is TGTGCCAGCAGCGATACAGGGGGCTGGGTTCCAGCTTTCTTT. It translates to CASSDTGGWVPAFF.

This chain links TRBV5-1 with TRBJ2-1; D remains ambiguous. The CDR3 is 14 residues long. Germline V gene lookup returns CDR1 SGHRS and CDR2 YFSETQ. Trimming cost V 1 base and J 3 bases, with 8 bases left between them. Here the CDR3 DNA reads TGCGCCAGCAGCTTGAGGCGCGACTACAATGAGCAGTTCTTC. Translation gives CASSLRRDYNEQFF.